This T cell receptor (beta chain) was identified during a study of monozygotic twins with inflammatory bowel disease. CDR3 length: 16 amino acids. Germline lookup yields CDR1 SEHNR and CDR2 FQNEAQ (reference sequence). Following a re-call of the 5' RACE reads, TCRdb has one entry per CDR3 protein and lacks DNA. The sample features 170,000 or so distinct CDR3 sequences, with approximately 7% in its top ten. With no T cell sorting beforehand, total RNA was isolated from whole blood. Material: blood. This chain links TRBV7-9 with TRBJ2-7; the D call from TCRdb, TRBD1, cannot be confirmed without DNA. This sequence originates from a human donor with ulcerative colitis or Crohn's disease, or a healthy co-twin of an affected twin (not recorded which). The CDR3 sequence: CASSSETRGSSYEQYF.